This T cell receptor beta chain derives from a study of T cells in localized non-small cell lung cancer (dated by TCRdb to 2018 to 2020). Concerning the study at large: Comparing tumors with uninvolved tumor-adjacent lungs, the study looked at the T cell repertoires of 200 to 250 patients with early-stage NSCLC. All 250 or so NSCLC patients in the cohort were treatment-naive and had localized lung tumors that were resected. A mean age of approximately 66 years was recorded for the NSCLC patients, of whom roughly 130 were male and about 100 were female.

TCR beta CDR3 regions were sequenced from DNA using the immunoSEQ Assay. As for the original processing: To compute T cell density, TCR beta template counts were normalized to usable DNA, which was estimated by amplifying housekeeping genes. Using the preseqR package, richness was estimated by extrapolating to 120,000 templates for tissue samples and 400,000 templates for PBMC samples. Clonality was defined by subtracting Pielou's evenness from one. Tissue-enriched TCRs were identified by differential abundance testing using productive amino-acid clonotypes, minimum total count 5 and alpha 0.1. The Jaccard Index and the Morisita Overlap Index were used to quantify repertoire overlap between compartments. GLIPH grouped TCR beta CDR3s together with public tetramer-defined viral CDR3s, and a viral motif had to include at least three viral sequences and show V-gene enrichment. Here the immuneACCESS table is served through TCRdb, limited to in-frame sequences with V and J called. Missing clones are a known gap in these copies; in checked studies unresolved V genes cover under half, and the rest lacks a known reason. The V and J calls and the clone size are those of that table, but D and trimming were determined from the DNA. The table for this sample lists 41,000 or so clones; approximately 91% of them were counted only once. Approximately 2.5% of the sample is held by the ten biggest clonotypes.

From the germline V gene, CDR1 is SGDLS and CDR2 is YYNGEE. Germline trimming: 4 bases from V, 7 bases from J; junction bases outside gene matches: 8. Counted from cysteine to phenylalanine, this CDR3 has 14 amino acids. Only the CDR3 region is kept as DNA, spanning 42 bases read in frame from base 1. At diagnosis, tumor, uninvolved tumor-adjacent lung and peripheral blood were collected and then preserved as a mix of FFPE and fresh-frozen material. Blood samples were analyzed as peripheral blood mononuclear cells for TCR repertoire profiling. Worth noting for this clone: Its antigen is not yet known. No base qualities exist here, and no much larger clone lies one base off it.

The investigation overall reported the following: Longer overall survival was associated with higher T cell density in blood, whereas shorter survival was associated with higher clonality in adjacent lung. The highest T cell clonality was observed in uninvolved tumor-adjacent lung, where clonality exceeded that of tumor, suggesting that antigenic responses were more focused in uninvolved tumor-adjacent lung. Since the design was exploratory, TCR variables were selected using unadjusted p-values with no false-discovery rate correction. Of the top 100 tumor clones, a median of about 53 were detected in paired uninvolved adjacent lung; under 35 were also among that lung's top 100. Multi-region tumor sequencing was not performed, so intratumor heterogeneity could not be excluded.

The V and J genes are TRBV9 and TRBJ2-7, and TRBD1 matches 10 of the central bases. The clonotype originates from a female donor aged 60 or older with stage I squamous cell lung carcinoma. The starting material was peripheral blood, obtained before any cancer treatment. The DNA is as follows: TGTGCCAGCAGCTACCGACAGGGGGCGGGTGAGCAGTACTTC. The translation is CASSYRQGAGEQYF.